Sequencing of this T cell receptor beta chain was carried out in a study of CD8 T cells in ankylosing spondylitis. Overall study findings and caveats: Disease-linked clones were found to be CD8+ and relatively rare in peripheral blood.

One entry per CDR3 protein results from TCRdb running MiXCR on the 5' RACE reads. The table has hundreds of thousands of distinct CDR3 sequences, less than 25% seen once; the top ten hold 3.5%. This clonotype has just a few counts. No antigen is known for it. The material sequenced was blood, either unsorted or a sorted T cell fraction (not recorded which). The clonotype originates from a female donor with ankylosing spondylitis or in good health (not recorded which).

The CDR3 DNA is TGTGCCACCAGCGGCCGGGGCAGCGGGAGAGATGAGCAGTTCTTC. Its translation: CATSGRGSGRDEQFF. The gene calls are TRBV15 and TRBJ2-1; the match to TRBD2 covers 8 bases. CDR3 size: 15 residues. V shed 5 bases and J 8 bases; nucleotides not matched to a gene: 11. CDR1 LNHNV and CDR2 YYDKDF come from the germline V gene (reference sequence).